Shown below are 18 T cell receptor beta chains from a single sample sequenced in a study of blood T cell repertoires in COVID-19. Sequencing used immunoSEQ multiplex PCR; TCRdb keeps in-frame clones, though not all of them. This sample has more than 110,000 clones; 70% to 90% occur once, and the top ten carry roughly 5.4%. Material: peripheral blood. The receptors were gathered from a human donor in a cohort sampled during active COVID-19.

The chain couples TRBV6-4 to TRBJ2-2; unclear D gene. The CDR3 has 15 amino acids. V lost 8 bases, J lost 1 base, and 14 bases lay in between. From germline, CDR1 is MRHNA and CDR2 SNTAGT. Here the CDR3 reads CASFGRVRNTGELFF. Written as DNA, the CDR3 is TGTGCCAGCTTTGGCCGGGTGAGGAACACCGGGGAGCTGTTTTTT.

The chain couples TRBV14 to TRBJ1-2; perhaps TRBD1 as D (6 bases). Trimming took off 1 base at V and 8 bases at J, with 14 bases between the two ends. Germline assignment: CDR1 SGHDN and CDR2 FVKESK. The CDR3 spans 14 residues. CDR3 nucleotide sequence: TGTGCCAGCAGCCAAGTTGCAGGGGACGGAGGCTACACCTTC. This encodes CASSQVAGDGGYTF.

The chain combines TRBV15 with TRBJ2-7; 11 nucleotides align to TRBD1. CDR3 length: 14 amino acids. Germline V CDR1 and CDR2: LNHNV, YYDKDF (reference sequence). The ends lost 4 bases at V and 5 bases at J; junction bases unmatched: 4. The CDR3 DNA is TGTGCCACCAGCACGGACAGGGGGCTTGACGAGCAGTACTTC. Protein: CATSTDRGLDEQYF.

The chain links TRBV21-1 to TRBJ2-5; no check of the table's D call, TRBD2, against the DNA was made. TRBV21-1 is annotated as a pseudogene. This CDR3 comprises 17 residues. CDR3 loop: CASSKEPGFSQGETQYF. CDR3 nucleotides: TGTGCCAGCAGCAAAGAGCCGGGATTCTCACAAGGGGAGACCCAGTACTTC.

The chain couples TRBV6-6 to TRBJ1-1, with D perhaps TRBD1 (5 bases). This CDR3 has 14 residues. V lost 2 bases to trimming and J lost 4 bases, with 11 bases between them. The germline V gene encodes CDR1 MNHNY and CDR2 SVGAGI (reference sequence). The CDR3 is CASSYGGVVTEAFF. In DNA, the CDR3 is TGTGCCAGCAGTTACGGGGGGGTGGTCACTGAAGCTTTCTTT.

The chain links TRBV10-1 to TRBJ1-5; a possible D gene is TRBD1 (6 bases). V was pared by 6 bases and J by 6 bases, with 9 bases between. The germline V gene has CDR1 WNHNN and CDR2 SYGVQD (reference sequence). The CDR3 is made up of 12 amino acids. DNA of the CDR3: TGCGCCAGCAGCGGGGGGCGTCAGCCCCAGCATTTT. Encoded protein: CASSGGRQPQHF.

The gene calls are TRBV11-2 and TRBJ2-4; 12 nucleotides match TRBD2. The V gene end was trimmed by 5 bases and the J gene end by 0 bases; junction bases not matched to a gene: 2. The CDR3 covers 16 residues. Looked up from germline, CDR1 is SGHAT and CDR2 is FQNNGV. CDR3 amino acids: CASSLLAGGAKNIQYF. The CDR3 DNA reads as TGTGCCAGCAGCCTACTAGCGGGGGGAGCCAAAAACATTCAGTACTTC.

This clone was recorded only once. The chain couples TRBV30 to TRBJ2-3, with 8 bases matching TRBD2. Losses at the gene ends were 0 bases for V and 6 bases for J; bases not matched to a gene: 14. Germline CDR1 reads GTSNPN; CDR2 reads SVGIG (reference sequence). The CDR3 consists of 17 residues. The DNA for the CDR3 is TGTGCCTGGAGTGTAGATCCAGAGCGGGGGCCCTGGGATACGCAGTATTTT. Translating gives CAWSVDPERGPWDTQYF.

This chain uses TRBV30 with TRBJ1-3; possible D gene TRBD1, 6 bases. V was pared by 0 bases and J by 2 bases, with 8 bases between. Germline V gene lookup returns CDR1 GTSNPN and CDR2 SVGIG (reference sequence). CDR3 length: 14 amino acids. This CDR3 reads CAWSVYRAGNTIYF. DNA for the CDR3: TGTGCCTGGAGTGTCTACAGGGCTGGAAACACCATATATTTT.

The rearrangement joins TRBV5-1 to TRBJ1-1; a possible D gene is TRBD1 (6 bases). The ends were cut back, 4 bases at V and 4 bases at J, with 11 bases in the middle. CDR3 length equals 13 residues. Germline CDR1 and CDR2: SGHRS and YFSETQ. CDR3 region: CASSLTGPTEAFF. Here the CDR3 DNA reads TGCGCCAGCAGCCTAACAGGGCCCACTGAAGCTTTCTTT.

This rearrangement joins TRBV25-1 to TRBJ2-7; D might be TRBD2 (5 bases). Trimming removed 4 bases from V and 1 base from J, with 8 bases in between. Germline V gene lookup returns CDR1 MGHDK and CDR2 SYGVNS. This CDR3 spans 13 amino acids. DNA for the CDR3: TGTGCCAGCAGTGTGGACTCATCCTACGAGCAGTACTTC. Translation gives CASSVDSSYEQYF.

The chain recombines TRBV7-2 with TRBJ1-1; D is unresolved. Trimming cost V 4 bases and J 2 bases, with 20 bases left between them. CDR1 is SGHTA and CDR2 is FQGNSA in the germline V gene. This CDR3 has 17 residues. CDR3 residues: CASSSRVGREPNTEAFF. The CDR3 coding sequence is TGTGCCAGCAGCTCGAGAGTGGGCAGAGAACCTAACACTGAAGCTTTCTTT.

V is TRBV20-1 and J is TRBJ1-1; no clear D gene. This CDR3 region has 11 residues. V was shortened by 5 bases and J by 1 base, with 5 bases between the two germline ends. The germline V gene has CDR1 DFQATT and CDR2 SNEGSKA (reference sequence). For the CDR3, the DNA is TGCAGTGCTTACAAGAACACTGAAGCTTTCTTT. Translation gives CSAYKNTEAFF.

The CDR3 coding sequence is TGTGCCAGCAAAGTGGGGACAGTCTCTGGAAACACCATATATTTT. This translates into CASKVGTVSGNTIYF. The chain links TRBV28 to TRBJ1-3; 7 nucleotides line up with TRBD1. Germline V gene data show CDR1 as MDHEN and CDR2 as SYDVKM. The CDR3 has 15 residues. With 7 bases clipped from V and 0 bases from J, the junction kept 6 bases outside the gene matches.

V and J are TRBV2 and TRBJ2-2; possible D gene TRBD1, 5 bases. The CDR3 has 14 residues. V dropped 3 bases and J dropped 2 bases, with 7 bases sitting between them. Looked up from germline, CDR1 is SNHLY and CDR2 is FYNNEI. CDR3 sequence: CASSDRVNTGELFF. DNA for the CDR3: TGTGCCAGCAGTGACAGGGTTAACACCGGGGAGCTGTTTTTT.

The chain combines TRBV19 with TRBJ1-4, with TRBD1 as a possible D gene (6 bases). The length of the CDR3 is 15 residues. V was pared by 6 bases and J by 3 bases, with 14 bases between. Germline V gives CDR1 LNHDA, CDR2 SQIVND (reference sequence). CDR3 amino acids: CASRETGYPNEKLFF. For the CDR3, the DNA is TGTGCCAGTAGAGAAACAGGGTATCCTAATGAAAAACTGTTTTTT.

The chain employs TRBV7-8 and TRBJ2-1; 9 bases are shared with TRBD2. Germline trimming cut 4 bases from V and 4 bases from J; bases unmatched to any gene: 11. The CDR3 is 17 residues long. Germline V gene sequence: CDR1 SGHVS, CDR2 FQNEAQ. The CDR3 nucleotides read TGTGCCAGCAGCTCTATGGTGGGACTAGCTTCTTACAATGAGCAGTTCTTC. Encoded protein: CASSSMVGLASYNEQFF.

The chain carries TRBV4-1 and TRBJ2-2, with D tentatively TRBD1 (6 bases). The CDR3 runs 19 residues. From germline, CDR1 is MGHRA and CDR2 YSYEKL. Trimming stripped 4 bases from V and 2 bases from J, with 23 bases between. CDR3 bases: TGCGCCAGCAGCCCCAAGGCAGTGAGAGTCGGGACAAACACCGGGGAGCTGTTTTTT. Amino acid sequence: CASSPKAVRVGTNTGELFF.